Described below is a single TCR beta chain sequence and its context. Only a few counts were recorded for this clone. Its antigen specificity is not known. No much larger clone is present one base from it, and per-base qualities are unavailable. Other DNA variants within this sample encode the same CDR3. The source of the sample is a study of blood T cell repertoires in COVID-19 (dated by TCRdb to 2020 to 2021). About the full investigation: The collaborator samples originated in the United States, Italy and Spain and spanned the acute and convalescent phases of COVID-19. The prospective study material was composed of cDNA or gDNA derived from T cells, B-cell-depleted T cells, or PBMCs. Deeply sampled blood TCRbeta repertoires from subjects exposed to, actively infected with, or recovered from COVID-19 were included in the dataset. The repertoires were released in a freely available public database meant as a resource for research on the immune response to SARS-CoV-2. Samples came from the ongoing ImmuneRACE study (first 160 participants) plus 1,254 subjects from 6 global collaborators. The sample metadata nearly always contained a de-identified subject ID, COVID-19 status, age in years and sex. Where HLA class I and class II types were available, the types were taken from metadata supplied by the sample provider, not from assay-based typing.

TCRbeta CDR3 regions were amplified from genomic DNA by means of the immunoSEQ Assay, a bias-controlled multiplex PCR. Turning to the authors' computational methods: The number of nucleated cells in each sample was estimated by amplification of reference gene primers within the assay. To quantify the absolute abundance of each unique TCRbeta CDR3 rearrangement, sequence reads were collapsed and filtered. For each sample, productive Simpson clonality was calculated as the square root of Simpson's diversity index across productive rearrangements. The source is immuneACCESS, and TCRdb retained only in-frame sequences with V and J called. Part of the clones is not carried over; for the studies checked, unresolved V genes explain less than half of this, and the remainder is unexplained. Clone size and V and J calls were adopted from that table, with D and trimming inferred from the DNA. This sample lists about 150,000 clones; approximately 86% were detected once. The ten largest clones take up 6.9% of the sample.

Study-level results and caveats: How much clinical and demographic metadata was included differed by source and by participant, and the metadata was provided uncurated.

One collaborating source in Seattle enrolled patients during active infection and followed them longitudinally through the course of disease. Each collaborating institution followed its own protocols to collect whole blood in K2EDTA tubes. Collaborator samples were shipped for TCRbeta analysis as frozen whole blood, isolated PBMCs, or DNA extracted from either sample type. The source is a man older than 75 with COVID-19, enrolled during active disease. Sequenced material: peripheral blood.

The bases read TGTGCCAGCTCACCCGACAGGGGAGCTAACTATGGCTACACCTTC. This codes for CASSPDRGANYGYTF. The chain joins TRBV18 to TRBJ1-2, with 8 bases matching TRBD1. From a lookup of the germline V gene, CDR1 and CDR2 are KGHSH and LQKENI. There are 15 amino acids in the CDR3, from cysteine to phenylalanine inclusive. Just CDR3 DNA is preserved here, 45 bases in frame from base 1. The germline V and J ends show losses of 3 bases and 0 bases respectively, and no gene match explains 3 bases of the junction. Beyond the CDR3, the reference TRBV18 and TRBJ1-2 genes provide the residues; the full variable domain reads: NAGVMQNPRHLVRRRGQEARLRCSPMKGHSHVYWYRQLPEEGLKFMVYLQKENIIDESGMPKERFSAEFPKEGPSILRIQQVVRGDSAAYFCASSPDRGANYGYTFGSGTRLTVV.